This T cell receptor beta chain was retrieved from a study of T-cell memory formation after mild COVID-19. Study findings and constraints: Some clones that responded turned up in pre-infection memory, which suggests that cross-reactive memory joined in. Nothing confirmed that second-wave clones peaking on day 37 were specific for SARS-CoV-2. Among contracting clones, CD4+ were mainly CM/EM and CD8+ enriched in EMRA.

As to this clonotype: What it binds is not known.

5'RACE with constant-segment primers yielded barcoded, UMI-tagged TCR alpha and TCR beta cDNA libraries. Each CDR3 protein is one row after TCRdb ran MiXCR on the 5' RACE reads. The sample includes 95,000 to 110,000 distinct CDR3 sequences, approximately 15% of them seen just once. The CDR3 loop spans 15 amino acids. Germline V gene data show CDR1 as SEHNR and CDR2 as FQNEAQ (reference sequence). Trimming removed 1 base from V and 10 bases from J, with 17 bases in between. The origin of this receptor is a man aged 18 to 30 who had mild COVID-19 (a few samples of this study predate the infection). Cell type and time point are not known. V usage is TRBV7-9 and J usage is TRBJ1-5, with a possible D match to TRBD1 (5 bases). Sequencing was carried out using PBMCs or a T cell subset sorted from them (not recorded which). The CDR3 nucleotides are TGTGCCAGCAGCTTAGTTCCCCCGGACCAGGGACCCCAGCATTTT. Protein sequence: CASSLVPPDQGPQHF.